A single sample gave rise to the 8 T cell receptor beta chains below, sequenced in a study of blood T cell repertoires in COVID-19. Using immunoSEQ multiplex PCR, the repertoire was profiled, and TCRdb retains in-frame clones only, with some absent. Altogether over 200,000 clones are present, just over 85% being singletons, with the ten largest covering roughly a sixth. Sequencing was performed on PBMCs or T cells enriched from blood (not recorded which). The receptors were gathered from a man between 18 and 29 years old who had recovered from COVID-19.

The chain has TRBV14 and TRBJ1-6, with D tentatively TRBD1 (6 bases). The CDR3 is 15 amino acids. The germline V gene encodes CDR1 SGHDN and CDR2 FVKESK. The ends were cut back, 0 bases at V and 6 bases at J, with 9 bases in the middle. The CDR3 nucleotides are TGTGCCAGCAGCCAAGATGCAGGGGTTAATTCACCCCTCCACTTT. Translated: CASSQDAGVNSPLHF. Full variable domain (outside the CDR3, taken from reference TRBV14 and TRBJ1-6): EAGVTQFPSHSVIEKGQTVTLRCDPISGHDNLYWYRRVMGKEIKFLLHFVKESKQDESGMPNNRFLAERTGGTYSTLKVQPAELEDSGVYFCASSQDAGVNSPLHFGNGTRLTVT.

This chain links TRBV9 with TRBJ2-3; 8 bases fit TRBD1. The junction had 5 bases not matched to a gene; V was cut back by 4 bases and J by 1 base. This CDR3 is 15 amino acids long. The germline V gene has CDR1 SGDLS and CDR2 YYNGEE. For the CDR3, the DNA is TGTGCCAGCAGCCAAACGACAGGGGGCACAGATACGCAGTATTTT. Translated, it gives CASSQTTGGTDTQYF.

CDR3 region: CASSPGTGGDGYTF. As DNA, the CDR3 is TGTGCCAGCAGCCCCGGGACAGGGGGTGACGGCTACACCTTC. The chain recombines TRBV6-5 with TRBJ1-2; TRBD1 agrees at 11 bases. Trimming at V came to 6 bases and at J to 8 bases, leaving 8 bases not matched to a gene. The length of the CDR3 is 14 residues. Germline CDR1 is MNHEY and CDR2 is SVGAGI.

The genes are TRBV6-5 and TRBJ1-3; maybe TRBD1 (5 bases). The CDR3 is 13 amino acids. The V end was cut by 7 bases, the J end by 5 bases, with 12 bases between. Germline V gives CDR1 MNHEY, CDR2 SVGAGI. The DNA of the CDR3 is TGTGCCAGCACTAGGGGAACGCGAAACACCATATATTTT. It yields the protein CASTRGTRNTIYF.

The gene calls are TRBV3-1 (or the pseudogene TRBV3-2) and TRBJ2-5; D might be TRBD1 (7 bases). Germline V CDR1 and CDR2: LGHDT, YNNKEL (reference sequence). This CDR3 spans 13 amino acids. Trimming pared 2 bases from V and 4 bases from J, leaving 8 bases between. The CDR3 DNA is TGTGCCAGCAGCCAACAGGGGGGAGAGACCCAGTACTTC. It codes for CASSQQGGETQYF.

This chain joins TRBV5-1 and TRBJ2-1, with D possibly matching TRBD2 (6 bases). The V end was cut by 3 bases, the J end by 8 bases, with 18 bases between. Germline loops: CDR1 SGHRS, CDR2 YFSETQ. The CDR3 is made up of 15 amino acids. This CDR3 is CASSWRDPQEDEQFF. CDR3 DNA: TGCGCCAGCAGCTGGCGGGACCCTCAGGAGGATGAGCAGTTCTTC.

The V gene is TRBV2, the J gene TRBJ2-1, with D tentatively TRBD2 (6 bases). CDR3 length equals 14 residues. Germline CDR1 SNHLY, CDR2 FYNNEI. The CDR3 DNA reads as TGTGCTTCCTCACGGGAGAGCTCCTACAATGAGCAGTTCTTC. It encodes CASSRESSYNEQFF. The whole variable domain, filled in from reference TRBV2 and TRBJ2-1, reads EPEVTQTPSHQVTQMGQEVILRCVPISNHLYFYWYRQILGQKVEFLVSFYNNEISEKSEIFDDQFSVERPDGSNFTLKIRSTKLEDSAMYFCASSRESSYNEQFFGPGTRLTVL.

This sequence joins TRBV6-5 and TRBJ2-3; 14 bases are a match to TRBD2. The germline CDR1 and CDR2 sequences are MNHEY and SVGAGI. The CDR3 totals 15 residues. V trimming: 8 bases; J trimming: 3 bases; junction bases outside the gene matches: 4. The CDR3 here is CASGGLAGGTDTQYF. DNA for the CDR3: TGTGCCAGCGGAGGACTAGCGGGGGGTACAGATACGCAGTATTTT.